These 32 T cell receptor beta chains share one sample of origin, sequenced in a study of T-cell memory formation after mild COVID-19. TCRdb reprocessed the 5' RACE reads with MiXCR, giving one entry per CDR3 protein. Of 430,000 or so distinct CDR3 sequences listed, around a quarter are singletons. The sequencing sample was made of PBMCs or a T cell subset sorted from them (not recorded which). The receptors were sampled from an adult woman who had mild COVID-19 (a few samples of this study predate the infection). Cell type and time point are not known.

This clonotype came up a few times. The chain couples TRBV14 to TRBJ2-7; the D gene is possibly TRBD2 (6 bases). The V gene's germline CDR1 is SGHDN and CDR2 FVKESK. Between the trimmed V and J ends, which lost 4 bases and 3 bases, there was a span of 13 bases. The length of the CDR3 is 14 residues. CDR3 sequence reads: CASSPNRGYYEQYF. CDR3 nucleotides: TGTGCCAGCAGCCCCAATCGGGGGTACTACGAGCAGTACTTC. The full variable domain, with the rest looked up from reference TRBV14 and TRBJ2-7, is EAGVTQFPSHSVIEKGQTVTLRCDPISGHDNLYWYRRVMGKEIKFLLHFVKESKQDESGMPNNRFLAERTGGTYSTLKVQPAELEDSGVYFCASSPNRGYYEQYFGPGTRLTVT.

The J gene is TRBJ2-7, the V gene TRBV24-1; D possibly corresponds to TRBD2 (6 bases). The CDR3 extends over 13 amino acids. Trimming removed 3 bases from V and 9 bases from J, with 14 bases in between. The V gene's germline CDR1 is KGHDR and CDR2 SFDVKD. CDR3 nucleotide sequence: TGTGCCACCAGTGATAGGACTGCCGGGGGGCAGTACTTC. Protein: CATSDRTAGGQYF.

This clonotype was picked up a small number of times. The CDR3 is CASSFADSVGRGYEQYF. The CDR3 nucleotides read TGTGCCAGCAGCTTCGCCGACAGCGTGGGGAGGGGATACGAGCAGTACTTC. The V gene is TRBV7-9, the J gene TRBJ2-7; 7 bases match TRBD2. The CDR3 runs 17 residues. V lost 3 bases, J lost 4 bases, and 15 bases stayed unmatched. Germline CDR1 SEHNR, CDR2 FQNEAQ (reference sequence).

The J gene is TRBJ2-2, the V gene TRBV12-3 or TRBV12-4; unclear D gene. V was trimmed by 0 bases and J by 7 bases, leaving 3 bases between them. This CDR3 has 12 amino acids. The CDR3 reads CASSLADGELFF. The CDR3 DNA follows: TGTGCCAGCAGTTTAGCAGACGGGGAGCTGTTTTTT.

This clonotype was detected many times. The chain couples TRBV30 to TRBJ2-1; 8 bases match TRBD2. Per germline, CDR1 GTSNPN and CDR2 SVGIG (reference sequence). J gave up 8 bases and V 1 base, and 4 bases lay outside the gene matches. This CDR3 is built from 13 residues. The CDR3 is CAWSAQAGDEQFF. CDR3 in DNA: TGTGCCTGGAGTGCCCAAGCGGGAGATGAGCAGTTCTTC.

The rearrangement joins TRBV3-1 to TRBJ2-7; no firm D call. Germline V gene sequence: CDR1 LGHDT, CDR2 YNNKEL (reference sequence). This CDR3 has 14 residues. The V and J ends lost 3 bases and 2 bases respectively, with 11 bases between them. The CDR3: CASSHLTLPYEQYF. For the CDR3, the DNA is TGTGCCAGCAGCCACTTGACCCTTCCCTACGAGCAGTACTTC.

This clonotype has just a few counts. The chain combines TRBV6-2 or TRBV6-3 with TRBJ2-1; the match to TRBD1 covers 11 bases. The CDR3 is 15 amino acids. In germline, CDR1 is MNHEY, CDR2 SVGEGT. J gave up 6 bases and V 5 bases, and 6 bases lay outside the gene matches. CDR3 nucleotide sequence: TGTGCCAGCAGTCTTCCGGGACAGGGGGTCAATGAGCAGTTCTTC. It yields the protein CASSLPGQGVNEQFF.

The V and J genes are TRBV6-6 and TRBJ2-1; 15 bases are shared with TRBD2. Germline V gives CDR1 MNHNY, CDR2 SVGAGI (reference sequence). CDR3 length: 22 amino acids. J gave up 8 bases and V 6 bases, and 26 bases lay outside the gene matches. The CDR3 loop reads CASSWDTGTSGRKLRAVDEQFF. The CDR3 DNA reads as TGTGCCAGCAGCTGGGACACCGGGACTAGCGGGAGGAAGTTAAGAGCCGTGGATGAGCAGTTCTTC.

This clonotype was counted a few times. V is TRBV4-2 and J is TRBJ2-1; possible D gene TRBD2, 6 bases. Trimming removed 1 base at V and 10 bases at J, with 11 bases between. CDR3 length: 13 amino acids. Per germline, CDR1 LGHNA and CDR2 YNFKEQ. CDR3 sequence reads: CASSQVREREQFF. CDR3 nucleotides: TGTGCCAGCAGCCAAGTACGGGAGAGGGAGCAGTTCTTC.

The rearrangement uses TRBV9 and TRBJ2-2; a weak D match, TRBD1 (6 bases). There are 15 residues in the CDR3. V was cut by 7 bases and J by 4 bases, with 17 bases left in between. Germline V CDR1 and CDR2: SGDLS, YYNGEE. The CDR3 protein is CASSVWQGSTGELFF. In nucleotides, the CDR3 is TGTGCCAGCTCGGTATGGCAGGGGAGCACCGGGGAGCTGTTTTTT.

In DNA, the CDR3 is TGCAGTGCTCCCAAGGACGGGACAGGGAACAATGAGCAGTTCTTC. Its protein is CSAPKDGTGNNEQFF. This rearrangement joins TRBV20-1 to TRBJ2-1; 9 bases align to TRBD1. This CDR3 spans 15 amino acids. From germline, CDR1 is DFQATT and CDR2 SNEGSKA (reference sequence). With V trimmed by 5 bases and J by 5 bases, 10 bases remained unmatched.

The chain employs TRBV24-1 and TRBJ2-5; possibly TRBD2 for D (5 bases). In germline, CDR1 is KGHDR, CDR2 SFDVKD. V shed 3 bases and J shed 5 bases, with 15 bases lying between them. CDR3 length equals 15 residues. The CDR3 is CATSDRTRPGETQYF. CDR3 nucleotide sequence: TGTGCCACCAGTGATCGGACTCGACCGGGGGAGACCCAGTACTTC.

The CDR3: CASSELQGGTQYF. The CDR3 nucleotides are TGTGCCAGCAGCGAACTACAGGGAGGGACCCAGTACTTC. V gene TRBV11-3 combines with J gene TRBJ2-5, with D perhaps given as TRBD1 or TRBD2 (6 bases each). The germline V gene encodes CDR1 SGHNT and CDR2 YENEEA. This CDR3 contains 13 residues. V was shortened by 5 bases and J by 7 bases, with 14 bases between the two germline ends.

This clonotype was counted at least ten times. The chain joins TRBV4-1 to TRBJ2-7; D possibly corresponds to TRBD1 (5 bases). CDR3 length: 15 residues. V was cut by 0 bases and J by 3 bases, with 12 bases left in between. The V gene's germline CDR1 is MGHRA and CDR2 YSYEKL. CDR3 sequence: CASSQDRVGLYEQYF. The CDR3 DNA follows: TGCGCCAGCAGCCAAGACAGAGTGGGGCTCTACGAGCAGTACTTC.

V and J are TRBV3-1 and TRBJ2-3; the match to TRBD2 covers 13 bases. The CDR3 length is 16 residues. V lost 4 bases, J lost 6 bases, and 7 bases stayed unmatched. Germline V CDR1 and CDR2: LGHDT, YNNKEL (reference sequence). The CDR3 spells CASSPPPGLAGDTQYF. The CDR3 nucleotides read TGTGCCAGCAGCCCACCGCCGGGACTAGCGGGGGATACGCAGTATTTT.

This clonotype was observed a handful of times. This chain connects TRBV12-3 or TRBV12-4 to TRBJ1-2; 7 bases fit TRBD1. The CDR3 runs 13 residues. J lost 6 bases, V lost 5 bases, and 6 bases had no gene match. The DNA for the CDR3 is TGTGCCAGCAGTCGACAGGGTAGGAATGGCTACACCTTC. Protein product: CASSRQGRNGYTF.

The chain carries TRBV24-1 and TRBJ2-3; D may match TRBD1 or TRBD2 (5 bases each). V lost 2 bases and J lost 6, with 14 bases in between. CDR1 is KGHDR and CDR2 is SFDVKD in the germline V gene. The CDR3 is made up of 15 amino acids. CDR3 amino acids: CATSDWETEADTQYF. CDR3 DNA sequence: TGTGCCACCAGTGATTGGGAGACAGAAGCTGATACGCAGTATTTT.

The sample holds many counts of this clonotype. The CDR3: CASSLGGTGRNEQFF. The CDR3 bases are TGTGCCAGCAGCTTAGGAGGGACAGGGAGGAATGAGCAGTTCTTC. The chain is built from TRBV7-2 and TRBJ2-1; TRBD1 matches at 9 bases. Trimming cost V 1 base and J 7 bases; bases outside gene matches: 5. The germline gives CDR1 SGHTA, CDR2 FQGNSA. This CDR3 contains 15 residues.

The chain uses TRBV24-1 and TRBJ1-2; D is possibly TRBD1 (5 bases). The CDR3 sequence is 13 residues long. Germline V gene sequence: CDR1 KGHDR, CDR2 SFDVKD. V lost 5 bases and J lost 3, with 9 bases in between. The CDR3 loop is CATSGQPDYGYTF. The CDR3 coding sequence is TGTGCCACCAGTGGACAGCCCGACTATGGCTACACCTTC.

This clonotype was counted only a few times. The chain uses TRBV7-8 and TRBJ2-3; 11 positions match TRBD1. V shed 3 bases, J shed 0 bases, and the junction held 11 bases outside the gene matches. This CDR3 comprises 19 residues. Germline V gene sequence: CDR1 SGHVS, CDR2 FQNEAQ. DNA of the CDR3: TGTGCCAGCAGCTTGTGGGGCTCCGGGACAGGGGGAAGCACAGATACGCAGTATTTT. It translates to CASSLWGSGTGGSTDTQYF.

This clonotype showed up many times. The chain couples TRBV7-9 to TRBJ2-5; D uncertain. CDR1 is SEHNR, CDR2 FQNEAQ, per germline (reference sequence). The ends were cut back, 5 bases at V and 1 base at J, with 8 bases in the middle. The CDR3 loop spans 13 amino acids. The DNA of the CDR3 is TGTGCCAGCAGCCCCGTTCCCCAAGAGACCCAGTACTTC. Translation: CASSPVPQETQYF. The full variable domain, completed using reference TRBV7-9 and TRBJ2-5, is DTGVSQNPRHKITKRGQNVTFRCDPISEHNRLYWYRQTLGQGPEFLTYFQNEAQLEKSRLLSDRFSAERPKGSFSTLEIQRTEQGDSAMYLCASSPVPQETQYFGPGTRLLVL.

The CDR3 loop reads CASSSPSSGAFQETQYF. In DNA, the CDR3 is TGCGCCAGCAGCTCCCCATCCTCAGGGGCTTTCCAAGAGACCCAGTACTTC. V is TRBV5-1 and J is TRBJ2-5; a possible D gene is TRBD1 (6 bases). Deletions cut 3 bases from V and 1 base from J, with 19 bases between. CDR1 and CDR2 from the germline V gene are SGHRS and YFSETQ. The CDR3 is 17 residues long.

This clonotype was observed a few times. The rearrangement links TRBV20-1 to TRBJ2-2, with D possibly TRBD1 on 6 matching bases. The V gene's germline CDR1 is DFQATT and CDR2 SNEGSKA (reference sequence). This CDR3 is built from 14 residues. V was trimmed by 3 bases and J by 4 bases, leaving 12 bases between them. The CDR3 is CSASNHRATGELFF. Written as DNA, the CDR3 is TGCAGTGCTAGTAATCACAGGGCCACCGGGGAGCTGTTTTTT.

Here the CDR3 reads CATSTGTGLIRNQPQHF. The CDR3 DNA is TGTGCCACCTCGACCGGGACAGGGCTAATTCGGAATCAGCCCCAGCATTTT. The V call is TRBV19, the J call TRBJ1-5; 9 bases match TRBD1. This CDR3 region has 17 residues. Germline lookup yields CDR1 LNHDA and CDR2 SQIVND (reference sequence). Trimming took 10 bases from V and 4 from J; bases not matched to a gene: 17.

In this sample, this clonotype turned up a few times. The genes are TRBV30 and TRBJ2-3; 7 positions agree with TRBD1. The CDR3 spans 13 residues. Trimming at V came to 3 bases and at J to 6 bases, leaving 6 bases not matched to a gene. The germline gives CDR1 GTSNPN, CDR2 SVGIG (reference sequence). The CDR3: CAWRDRSVDTQYF. The CDR3 region has the DNA TGTGCCTGGAGGGACAGGTCCGTGGATACGCAGTATTTT.

The V gene is TRBV6-5, the J gene TRBJ1-1; D perhaps matches TRBD1 (6 bases). Trimming shortened V by 7 bases and J by 4 bases, and 16 bases separated the two germline ends. Germline values: CDR1 MNHEY, CDR2 SVGAGI. This CDR3 has 14 amino acids. The DNA for the CDR3 is TGTGCCAGCACCGTACAGGGCCCAGCCACTGAAGCTTTCTTT. Its translation is CASTVQGPATEAFF.

This clonotype came up a few times. V is TRBV12-3 or TRBV12-4 and J is TRBJ1-5, with D possibly matching TRBD1 (5 bases). There are 13 residues in the CDR3. The germline V and J ends were trimmed by 6 bases and 4 bases, with 10 bases remaining between them. This chain's CDR3 is CASRLQENQPQHF. CDR3 DNA: TGTGCCAGCAGGTTACAGGAAAATCAGCCCCAGCATTTT.

The chain links TRBV19 to TRBJ2-5; 9 nucleotides line up with TRBD1. CDR1 and CDR2 from the germline V gene are LNHDA and SQIVND (reference sequence). CDR3 length equals 15 residues. Trimming took 4 bases from V and 3 from J; bases not matched to a gene: 6. The CDR3 region is CASSTRGDREETQYF. The CDR3 region has the DNA TGTGCCAGTAGTACTCGGGGGGACAGGGAAGAGACCCAGTACTTC.

The rearrangement links TRBV4-1 to TRBJ1-1, with 8 bases that match TRBD1. V lost 5 bases and J lost 6; bases outside the gene matches: 14. The CDR3 runs 16 residues. CDR1 and CDR2 from the germline V gene are MGHRA and YSYEKL. This CDR3 reads CASSTGGALRGAEAFF. CDR3 nucleotides: TGCGCCAGCAGCACAGGGGGAGCTCTCAGAGGAGCTGAAGCTTTCTTT.

This clonotype was detected a few times. The chain has TRBV12-3 or TRBV12-4 and TRBJ1-2; D possibly corresponds to TRBD1 (5 bases). V was cut by 3 bases and J by 8 bases, with 10 bases left in between. The CDR3 is made up of 12 amino acids. CDR3 sequence: CASSFRGRGYTF. In DNA, the CDR3 is TGTGCCAGCAGTTTTCGGGGCAGAGGCTACACCTTC.

The V gene is TRBV20-1, the J gene TRBJ2-7; TRBD2 agrees at 11 bases. Losses at the gene ends were 0 bases for V and 6 bases for J; bases not matched to a gene: 10. This CDR3 is built from 16 residues. CDR1 is DFQATT and CDR2 is SNEGSKA in the germline V gene (reference sequence). The CDR3 spells CSARDRLAGGPSEQYF. In DNA form, the CDR3 reads TGCAGTGCTAGAGATCGGTTAGCGGGGGGGCCATCCGAGCAGTACTTC.

This clonotype was seen a handful of times. This chain uses TRBV24-1 with TRBJ2-7; D is perhaps TRBD1 or TRBD2 (5 bases each). This CDR3 region has 13 residues. Per germline, CDR1 KGHDR and CDR2 SFDVKD. V lost 3 bases to trimming and J lost 5 bases, with 10 bases between them. CDR3 region: CATSDLWGNEQYF. CDR3 in DNA: TGTGCCACCAGTGATCTCTGGGGGAACGAGCAGTACTTC.